This T cell receptor beta chain was profiled in a study of blood T cell repertoires in COVID-19. Assay: immunoSEQ multiplex PCR; the TCRdb copy retains only in-frame clones and omits some. The table shows 140,000 to 150,000 clones, with about nine tenths occurring only once. From germline, CDR1 is MNHEY and CDR2 SMNVEV (reference sequence). V shed 6 bases, J shed 0 bases, and the junction held 0 bases outside the gene matches. The CDR3 has 14 amino acids. The sequence derives from a middle-aged woman who had been exposed to COVID-19. Sequences were obtained from PBMCs or T cells enriched from blood (not recorded which). This chain links TRBV27 with TRBJ2-7; 12 nucleotides align to TRBD2. This CDR3 reads CASRLAGGSYEQYF. CDR3 coding DNA: TGTGCCAGCAGACTAGCGGGAGGCTCCTACGAGCAGTACTTC.